This TCR beta chain stems from a study of cytomegalovirus exposure and HLA in healthy donors. Across the whole study: Sequencing of 180 million or so T cells in an earlier analysis found 120 million or so unique TCR beta sequences.

From germline, CDR1 is KGHSH and CDR2 LQKENI. The V segment lost 3 bases and the J segment 0 bases; nucleotides outside the gene matches: 2. This CDR3 spans 15 amino acids. PCR used 60 Vbeta primers and 13 Jbeta primers. Data came from immunoSEQ multiplex PCR; TCRdb stores just in-frame clones and leaves some out. The sample has 150,000 or so clones; around 77% are singletons. As for this clone: What it binds is unknown.

Study outcomes and limitations: Being productive about 87% or about 30% of the time was typical of most TCR beta V segments in an earlier analysis. Confirmation in vitro established that a few CMV-associated chains were specific for CMV antigens.

The receptor was derived from a male donor in good health and CMV-seropositive. The sequenced material came from PBMCs. This rearrangement joins TRBV18 to TRBJ2-1; 7 bases are a match to TRBD1. The CDR3 coding sequence is TGTGCCAGCTCACCCCAGGGGGACTCCTACAATGAGCAGTTCTTC. It encodes CASSPQGDSYNEQFF.